This TCR beta chain was sequenced during a study of blood T cell repertoires in COVID-19 (dated by TCRdb to the early 2020s). Study-level background: Samples from collaborators originated in the United States, Italy and Spain and spanned both the acute and convalescent phases of COVID-19. Nearly every sample came with metadata listing a de-identified subject ID, COVID-19 status, age in years and sex. HLA class I and class II types, where available, came from metadata supplied by the sample provider rather than from assay-based typing. The dataset comprised deeply sampled blood TCRbeta repertoires from subjects exposed to, actively infected with, or recovered from COVID-19. The samples were drawn from two sources: the first 160 participants of the ongoing ImmuneRACE study, and about 1,300 subjects contributed by 6 global collaborators. The material from the prospective study consisted of cDNA or gDNA derived from T cells, B-cell-depleted T cells, or PBMCs. The repertoires were released in a freely available public database meant as a resource for research on the immune response to SARS-CoV-2.

CDR1 and CDR2, looked up from the germline V gene, are SGHDT and YYEEEE. Unmatched junction bases come to 2, with V trimmed by 2 bases and J by 9 bases. From cysteine to phenylalanine, the CDR3 is 13 amino acids long. Only the CDR3 part of the read is kept: 39 bases, read in frame from the first base. TCRbeta CDR3 regions were amplified from genomic DNA using the immunoSEQ Assay, a bias-controlled multiplex PCR. In the original analysis: The number of nucleated cells in each sample was estimated by amplification of reference gene primers within the assay. To quantify the absolute abundance of each unique TCRbeta CDR3 rearrangement, sequence reads were collapsed and filtered. For each sample, productive Simpson clonality was calculated by taking the square root of Simpson's diversity index across productive rearrangements. TCRdb provides this immuneACCESS table in a form limited to in-frame rearrangements. Some clones are lacking; in checked studies, under half of them reflect an unresolved V gene, and why the rest are absent is not known. V, J and clone size are taken as reported in that table, and D and trimming were inferred from the DNA itself. Counted in this sample were approximately 76,000 clones; 75% to 90% of them appeared once. The ten largest clones add up to roughly 35% of the sample.

Here is what the overall study found, with its caveats: How much clinical and demographic metadata was included differed by source and by participant, and the metadata was provided uncurated.

A note on this clone: Its recognized antigen is unknown. No base qualities exist here, and no much larger clone lies one base off it.

The collaborating institutions used their own protocols to collect whole blood in K2EDTA tubes. For TCRbeta analysis, collaborators shipped samples as frozen whole blood, isolated PBMCs, or DNA extracted from either of those sample types. Sequenced material: peripheral blood. Recombination connected TRBV5-6 to TRBJ1-6; 7 junctional bases match TRBD1. This clonotype was sampled from a woman over 75 with active or convalescent COVID-19. The DNA reads as follows: TGTGCCAGCAGCTTAGGGGGCATTTCACCCCTCCACTTT. The encoded protein is CASSLGGISPLHF.